A single sample gave rise to the 28 T cell receptor beta chains below, sequenced in a study of neurological immune-mediated disorders (dated by TCRdb to between 2019 and 2020). The library was built by means of 5' RACE. Sequencing was performed on an Illumina HiSeq 2500. The public reads were run again by TCRdb, first through fastp at Q25 and then through MiXCR, and only productive beta chains were kept. Identical CDR3 proteins give one entry, which carries the most common genes and DNA. Counted in this sample were 18,000 or so distinct CDR3 sequences; about 14% of them appeared once. 7.8% of the sample is held by the ten biggest clonotypes. Sequencing was done on a sample of CD4+ T cells from blood. These receptors were collected from a woman aged 55-69 years with HTLV-1-associated myelopathy (HAM/TSP).

This clonotype was observed at least ten times. The chain is built from TRBV20-1 and TRBJ2-7; TRBD2 agrees at 10 bases. This CDR3 spans 14 amino acids. The J segment lost 6 bases and the V segment lost 5 bases, leaving 10 bases of the junction unmatched. The germline V gene encodes CDR1 DFQATT and CDR2 SNEGSKA (reference sequence). In nucleotides, the CDR3 is TGCAGTGCTCCGCCCCCCCTAGCGGGAGCCGAGCAGTACTTC. This sequence encodes CSAPPPLAGAEQYF.

Note on this clonotype: It is unclear where the CDR3 begins or ends on the DNA, so no DNA is shown, and the CDR3 is as TCRdb lists it. This sequence joins TRBV10-2 and TRBJ1-5. The CDR3 has 20 residues if both end residues are counted. CDR1 WSHSY and CDR2 SAAADI come from the germline V gene. The CDR3 loop reads CASSRRPNEKLFFGSGTQHF.

The table lists this clonotype with many counts. The chain recombines TRBV7-2 with TRBJ1-1; 9 nucleotides agree with TRBD1. J lost 5 bases, V lost 3 bases, and 7 bases had no gene match. There are 15 residues in the CDR3. The V gene's germline CDR1 is SGHTA and CDR2 FQGNSA. CDR3: CASSFQQGAGTEAFF. CDR3 nucleotide sequence: TGTGCCAGCAGCTTTCAACAGGGGGCGGGTACTGAAGCTTTCTTT.

This clonotype was recorded at least ten times. The chain carries TRBV5-6 and TRBJ2-5; the D gene is possibly TRBD1 (6 bases). Germline V gives CDR1 SGHDT, CDR2 YYEEEE. The CDR3 runs to 13 residues. V was clipped by 4 bases and J by 4 bases, with 11 bases between them. Here the CDR3 DNA reads TGTGCCAGCAGCCTGACAGGAGGAGAGACCCAGTACTTC. Amino acid sequence: CASSLTGGETQYF.

This clonotype has ten or more counts. V usage is TRBV6-2 or TRBV6-3 and J usage is TRBJ1-1; maybe TRBD1 (6 bases). CDR3 size: 13 residues. Trimming took 7 bases from V and 5 from J, leaving 14 bases between them. Germline V gene data show CDR1 as MNHEY and CDR2 as SVGEGT. The CDR3 nucleotides read TGTGCCAGCACCCGGGTAGGGGGGACTGAAGCTTTCTTT. Encoded protein: CASTRVGGTEAFF.

This clonotype was detected ten times or more. The V call is TRBV2, the J call TRBJ2-1, with TRBD2 identical over 14 bases. The CDR3 is 16 residues long. Germline V gives CDR1 SNHLY, CDR2 FYNNEI. The junction had 5 bases not matched to a gene; V was cut back by 6 bases and J by 4 bases. This CDR3 is CASSARLAGGYNEQFF. CDR3 nucleotide sequence: TGTGCCAGCAGCGCGCGACTAGCGGGGGGGTACAATGAGCAGTTCTTC.

This clonotype showed up many times. The gene calls are TRBV29-1 and TRBJ1-1, with D perhaps TRBD1 (6 bases). The CDR3 loop spans 12 amino acids. The V gene's germline CDR1 is SQVTM and CDR2 ANQGSEA. V lost 4 bases and J 5 bases, leaving 11 bases between the germline ends. The CDR3 is CSVVGGETEAFF. DNA of the CDR3: TGCAGCGTTGTAGGGGGTGAAACTGAAGCTTTCTTT.

The chain couples TRBV20-1 to TRBJ1-1, with D tentatively TRBD1 (6 bases). The CDR3 runs to 12 residues. Trimming cost V 6 bases and J 6 bases, with 14 bases left between them. Looked up from germline, CDR1 is DFQATT and CDR2 is SNEGSKA (reference sequence). DNA for the CDR3: TGCAGTGCGGAGCAGGGGACGCCTGAAGCTTTCTTT. It codes for CSAEQGTPEAFF.

This clonotype was picked up many times. The chain has TRBV5-6 and TRBJ2-7; D may be TRBD2 (5 bases). The CDR3 loop spans 14 amino acids. V shed 2 bases and J shed 7 bases, with 16 bases lying between them. The germline V gene has CDR1 SGHDT and CDR2 YYEEEE. The CDR3, as DNA: TGTGCCAGCAGCTTACTAGACATTATTAGGGAGCAGTACTTC. Protein sequence: CASSLLDIIREQYF.

This clonotype was observed at least ten times. CDR3 sequence reads: CASSLDKGNTEAFF. The CDR3 region has the DNA TGTGCCAGCAGCTTAGACAAGGGTAACACTGAAGCTTTCTTT. V usage is TRBV7-9 and J usage is TRBJ1-1; D unclear. The CDR3 is 14 residues long. V dropped 1 base and J dropped 2 bases, with 8 bases sitting between them. The germline CDR1 and CDR2 sequences are SEHNR and FQNEAQ (reference sequence). The entire variable domain, with the rest obtained from reference TRBV7-9 and TRBJ1-1, is as follows: DTGVSQNPRHKITKRGQNVTFRCDPISEHNRLYWYRQTLGQGPEFLTYFQNEAQLEKSRLLSDRFSAERPKGSFSTLEIQRTEQGDSAMYLCASSLDKGNTEAFFGQGTRLTVV.

The CDR3 coding sequence is TGCAGTGATAAAGGACAAAGAAGTACTGAAGCTTTCTTT. Its translation is CSDKGQRSTEAFF. The genes are TRBV20-1 and TRBJ1-1; D is possibly TRBD1 (5 bases). The ends were cut back, 7 bases at V and 5 bases at J, with 17 bases in the middle. Germline CDR1 and CDR2: DFQATT and SNEGSKA (reference sequence). The CDR3 loop spans 13 amino acids.

This clonotype was observed many times. The rearrangement uses TRBV5-1 and TRBJ2-1; D perhaps matches TRBD2 (5 bases). The germline gives CDR1 SGHRS, CDR2 YFSETQ. The V and J ends lost 4 bases and 4 bases respectively, with 15 bases between them. The length of the CDR3 is 15 residues. Here the CDR3 reads CASSRGSNEYNEQFF. The CDR3 bases are TGCGCCAGCAGCCGGGGATCTAATGAATACAATGAGCAGTTCTTC.

The genes are TRBV19 and TRBJ1-1, with a tentative D call TRBD1 (5 bases). The CDR3 runs 17 residues. Per the germline V gene, CDR1 is LNHDA and CDR2 is SQIVND (reference sequence). V shed 6 bases and J shed 1 base, with 21 bases lying between them. The CDR3 region is CASSRIPGPISNTEAFF. The DNA of the CDR3 is TGTGCCAGTAGCAGAATACCGGGACCGATCTCGAACACTGAAGCTTTCTTT. The variable domain in full, with the rest retrieved from reference TRBV19 and TRBJ1-1, is DGGITQSPKYLFRKEGQNVTLSCEQNLNHDAMYWYRQDPGQGLRLIYYSQIVNDFQKGDIAEGYSVSREKKESFPLTVTSAQKNPTAFYLCASSRIPGPISNTEAFFGQGTRLTVV.

This clonotype was counted ten times or more. CDR3 region: CASSSTAANTGELFF. The CDR3 nucleotides read TGCGCCAGCAGCTCGACAGCAGCGAACACCGGGGAGCTGTTTTTT. This rearrangement joins TRBV5-1 to TRBJ2-2, with a weak D call TRBD1 (5 bases). The CDR3 loop spans 15 amino acids. Trimming took off 3 bases at V and 0 bases at J, with 9 bases between the two ends. Germline V gives CDR1 SGHRS, CDR2 YFSETQ.

Many counts were recorded for this clonotype. The V and J genes are TRBV2 and TRBJ2-3, with 10 bases fitting TRBD2. The V gene end was trimmed by 6 bases and the J gene end by 3 bases; junction bases not matched to a gene: 3. CDR1 is SNHLY, CDR2 FYNNEI, per germline. There are 14 residues in the CDR3. The CDR3 here is CASSPGLATDTQYF. The CDR3 DNA is TGTGCCAGCAGCCCGGGACTAGCGACAGATACGCAGTATTTT.

This clonotype was seen repeatedly, ten times or more. The chain combines TRBV6-5 with TRBJ1-6; tentative D call: TRBD1 (5 bases). Germline V gene lookup returns CDR1 MNHEY and CDR2 SVGAGI. This CDR3 has 13 residues. With 4 bases removed from V and 7 bases from J, the gap between germline ends came to 8 bases. This CDR3 reads CASSWGKNSPLHF. The CDR3 DNA sequence: TGTGCCAGCAGTTGGGGCAAAAATTCACCCCTCCACTTT.

This clonotype is deemed medium-sized. The chain couples TRBV20-1 to TRBJ2-1, with TRBD1 as a possible D gene (6 bases). The CDR3 totals 12 residues. Germline CDR1 DFQATT, CDR2 SNEGSKA (reference sequence). The germline V and J ends were trimmed by 3 bases and 7 bases, with 10 bases remaining between them. CDR3 DNA sequence: TGCAGTGCTAGGGTTCAGGGGAATGAGCAGTTCTTC. Protein sequence: CSARVQGNEQFF.

Ten or more counts support this clonotype. This chain links TRBV20-1 with TRBJ2-1; 12 bases are a match to TRBD2. Germline V gene data show CDR1 as DFQATT and CDR2 as SNEGSKA (reference sequence). Germline trimming cut 2 bases from V and 0 bases from J; bases unmatched to any gene: 2. This CDR3 has 16 amino acids. DNA of the CDR3: TGCAGTGCTAGACTAGCGGGGGGGAGCTCCTACAATGAGCAGTTCTTC. Protein sequence: CSARLAGGSSYNEQFF.

This clonotype is medium-sized. The genes are TRBV5-1 and TRBJ2-3; TRBD2 is a possible D gene (6 bases). In germline, CDR1 is SGHRS, CDR2 YFSETQ. This CDR3 spans 15 amino acids. The V and J ends lost 6 bases and 4 bases respectively, with 18 bases between them. DNA for the CDR3: TGCGCCAGCACCAGTGGGGGGAGTCGCGCAGATACGCAGTATTTT. This gives the protein CASTSGGSRADTQYF.

This clonotype was recorded many times. The chain uses TRBV14 and TRBJ2-3; 9 nucleotides agree with TRBD2. CDR3 length: 14 amino acids. Germline V gene sequence: CDR1 SGHDN, CDR2 FVKESK. J lost 8 bases, V lost 4 bases, and 7 bases had no gene match. CDR3: CASSLGLAGSTQYF. The CDR3 nucleotides read TGTGCCAGCAGCCTAGGCCTAGCGGGGAGTACGCAGTATTTT.

In its sample, this clonotype was seen once. The J gene is TRBJ2-7, the V gene TRBV3-1; no firm D call. The V end was cut by 8 bases, the J end by 4 bases, with 24 bases between. The germline V gene encodes CDR1 LGHDT and CDR2 YNNKEL (reference sequence). This CDR3 contains 16 residues. CDR3 protein: CASQDLSPGFTYEQYF. In nucleotides, the CDR3 is TGTGCCAGCCAAGACCTGAGTCCAGGATTCACTTACGAGCAGTACTTC.

This clonotype was counted ten times or more. The V call is TRBV5-6, the J call TRBJ2-7, with a weak D call TRBD1 (6 bases). The CDR3 is 16 amino acids. CDR1 SGHDT and CDR2 YYEEEE come from the germline V gene. Trimming left V 2 bases short and J 3 bases short, with 18 bases between. CDR3 bases: TGTGCCAGCAGCTTTTTGGGGGACACCGTCTTCTACGAGCAGTACTTC. Its translation: CASSFLGDTVFYEQYF.

This clonotype has ten or more counts. J is TRBJ2-1 and V is TRBV29-1; D possibly matches TRBD1 or TRBD2 (5 bases each). In germline, CDR1 is SQVTM, CDR2 ANQGSEA. The V end lost 7 bases, the J end lost 5 bases, and 15 bases lay between the germline ends. The CDR3 has 13 residues. CDR3 nucleotides: TGCAGCGGGACCGGGACCCGTAACAATGAGCAGTTCTTC. This codes for CSGTGTRNNEQFF.

This clonotype was seen at least ten times. The rearrangement links TRBV20-1 to TRBJ1-1, with 9 bases identical to TRBD1. Germline lookup yields CDR1 DFQATT and CDR2 SNEGSKA (reference sequence). Unmatched junction bases numbered 3, after V lost 6 bases and J lost 1 base. The CDR3 totals 13 residues. Here the CDR3 DNA reads TGCAGTGCCCTGGACAGGGGGAACACTGAAGCTTTCTTT. Its protein product is CSALDRGNTEAFF.

This clonotype is labeled as medium-sized. The chain links TRBV7-2 to TRBJ1-5; possible D gene TRBD1, 5 bases. V lost 5 bases and J lost 4, with 15 bases in between. The germline V gene has CDR1 SGHTA and CDR2 FQGNSA. This CDR3 has 15 amino acids. The DNA for the CDR3 is TGTGCCAGCAGCACCAATCCGGGACCGAATCAGCCCCAGCATTTT. As protein: CASSTNPGPNQPQHF.

This clonotype was observed at least ten times. The chain employs TRBV5-1 and TRBJ2-1; possibly TRBD1 or TRBD2 for D (5 bases each). Per germline, CDR1 SGHRS and CDR2 YFSETQ. This CDR3 contains 15 residues. Trimming stripped 6 bases from V and 0 bases from J, with 13 bases between. CDR3 amino acids: CASTQGPGSYNEQFF. CDR3 nucleotide sequence: TGCGCCAGCACCCAGGGACCCGGCTCCTACAATGAGCAGTTCTTC.

The rearrangement links TRBV5-1 to TRBJ2-1; TRBD2 matches 11 bases. CDR3 length: 16 residues. Germline trimming cut 2 bases from V and 3 bases from J; bases unmatched to any gene: 4. Germline lookup yields CDR1 SGHRS and CDR2 YFSETQ. Here the CDR3 DNA reads TGCGCCAGCAGCTTACGGGGGACTAGCGGCTACAATGAGCAGTTCTTC. Protein sequence: CASSLRGTSGYNEQFF.

By its share, this clonotype is medium-sized (0.01 to 0.1%). The CDR3 region has the DNA TGCGCCAGCAGCTTAGGAGGGTCCCAGACTTCGGTCGAGCAGTACTTC. Translating it yields CASSLGGSQTSVEQYF. This rearrangement joins TRBV5-1 to TRBJ2-7, with a weak D call TRBD2 (6 bases). CDR1 is SGHRS, CDR2 YFSETQ, per germline. Trimming cost V 2 bases and J 6 bases, with 21 bases left between them. This CDR3 has 16 amino acids.